The clone carrying this TCR beta chain was picked up a small number of times. Per the germline V gene, CDR1 is SGHNT and CDR2 is YENEEA. The trim removed 1 base at V and 12 bases at J, leaving 8 bases unmatched. CDR3 length: 15 amino acids. Only in-frame clones appear in the TCRdb table, and some are missing; sequencing was by immunoSEQ multiplex PCR. This table holds about 23,000 clones, over 35% found once. This sample was taken from a study of graft-versus-host responses after intestinal transplantation. Study as a whole: Recipients obtained multivisceral, liver-intestinal, or isolated intestinal transplants.

The authors plated approximately 200,000 CFSE-labeled responder cells with approximately 200,000 irradiated, violet-dye-labeled stimulator cells. This clonotype was sampled from a human patient who was an organ donor for intestinal transplantation. V and J are TRBV11-3 and TRBJ2-1; 11 bases align to TRBD2. This specimen was alloreactive CD8+ T cells from a mixed lymphocyte reaction culture, taken before transplantation. Subset of the sample: CFSE-low proliferating T cells sorted from roughly 6-day pre-transplant mixed lymphocyte reaction (GvH or HvG direction). CDR3 sequence reads: CASSLVELAGDMQFF. In nucleotides, the CDR3 is TGTGCCAGCAGCTTAGTAGAACTAGCGGGGGATATGCAGTTCTTC. Combining the CDR3 with reference TRBV11-3 and TRBJ2-1 gives the whole variable domain EAGVVQSPRYKIIEKKQPVAFWCNPISGHNTLYWYLQNLGQGPELLIRYENEEAVDDSQLPKDRFSAERLKGVDSTLKIQPAELGDSAVYLCASSLVELAGDMQFFGPGTRLTVL.